This T cell receptor (beta chain) was found in a study of T cell responses to AZD1222 COVID-19 vaccine. Study results and caveats: Vaccine-related CD4 TCRs covered spike, predominating at 160-218 and 743-854. There were mostly white British donors and more females than males, and clonal diversity was possibly underestimated. Baseline seropositives among AZD1222 recipients totaled only five to seven. The study reported that nearly half of spike-specific TCRs target unmutated variant regions.

Trimming stripped 0 bases from V and 2 bases from J, with 17 bases between. The germline CDR1 and CDR2 sequences are SGDLS and YYNGEE. The CDR3 extends over 17 amino acids. As concerns this clone: Its antigen is undetermined.

Assay used: immunoSEQ multiplex PCR; TCRdb lists only in-frame clones, some missing. Counted here are 140,000 to 150,000 clones, 70% to 90% occurring once; the ten biggest clones make up around 7.8%. This chain uses TRBV9 with TRBJ2-5, with D possibly being TRBD2 (6 bases). This TCR came from an adult in good health. The sequenced sample was peripheral blood, obtained on day 0 of AZD1222 vaccination. CDR3 in DNA: TGTGCCAGCAGCGTAGCTACCCTAGCGCGAGGGCAAGAGACCCAGTACTTC. It specifies CASSVATLARGQETQYF.